The rows below give T cell receptor beta chains drawn from one sample of a study of CXCR3 chemokines and chemotherapy response in bladder cancer. TCRdb independently ran MiXCR on the PCR reads; one entry per CDR3 protein. The table lists over a thousand distinct CDR3 sequences, 15% to 20% of them singletons. The specimen was collected from a patient whose treatment included neoadjuvant chemotherapy. Every receptor here comes from a human donor with bladder cancer that responded to neoadjuvant chemotherapy. The CDR3 runs from the conserved cysteine through the conserved F or W. Fields, in order: J gene, D gene, clone size, V gene, CDR3 DNA, CDR3 protein. A D gene is named only where the DNA matches it firmly. Rows give clone size only sometimes, using once, few, many, or a class for an expanded clone.

J: TRBJ2-3
D: TRBD2
size: -
V: TRBV6-2/TRBV6-3
DNA: TGTGCCAGCAGTTGGACTAGTGTCGATACGCAGTATTTT
CDR3: CASSWTSVDTQYF

J: TRBJ2-1
D: -
size: many
V: TRBV11-3
DNA: TGTGCCAGCAGCTTAGTTAGCGAGAGGAGCTTTTACAATGAGCAGTTCTTC
CDR3: CASSLVSERSFYNEQFF

J: TRBJ1-2
D: -
size: many
V: TRBV12-5
DNA: TGTGCTAGTTTAGGGAGGGACCCATCCTATGGCTACACCTTC
CDR3: CASLGRDPSYGYTF

J: TRBJ2-1
D: TRBD2
size: many
V: TRBV20-1
DNA: TGCAGTGCTAGAGATCAGGCTAGCGGGGGGGCCTATGAGCAGTTCTTC
CDR3: CSARDQASGGAYEQFF

J: TRBJ2-3
D: TRBD2
size: large
V: TRBV9
DNA: TGTGCCAGCAGCGAAGGACTAGCGGGGACGGGCACAGATACGCAGTATTTT
CDR3: CASSEGLAGTGTDTQYF

J: TRBJ2-7
D: -
size: medium-sized
V: TRBV7-9
DNA: TGTGCCAGCAGCCGGGACAACTCCTACGAGCAGTACTTC
CDR3: CASSRDNSYEQYF

J: TRBJ2-7
D: TRBD1
size: medium-sized
V: TRBV5-4
DNA: TGTGCCAGCAGCTTGAGTATAACAGGGGGCTACGAGCAGTACTTC
CDR3: CASSLSITGGYEQYF

J: TRBJ1-2
D: -
size: medium-sized
V: TRBV18
DNA: TGTGCCAGCTCACCTCCCGCCCCGGGAGGCTACACCTTC
CDR3: CASSPPAPGGYTF

J: TRBJ1-1
D: TRBD1
size: medium-sized
V: TRBV18
DNA: TGTGCCAGCTCACAGGGACAGGGCGAAGCTTTCTTT
CDR3: CASSQGQGEAFF

J: TRBJ1-1
D: -
size: medium-sized
V: TRBV12-3/TRBV12-4
DNA: TGTGCCAGCACCCAGGACAGAAACACTGAAGCTTTCTTT
CDR3: CASTQDRNTEAFF

J: TRBJ1-3
D: -
size: large
V: TRBV24-1
DNA: TGTGCCACCAGTGCCCCTATGGCTCCCGGCGGGGCCAAGGTTGGAAACACCATATATTTT
CDR3: CATSAPMAPGGAKVGNTIYF

J: TRBJ1-5
D: -
size: medium-sized
V: TRBV27
DNA: TGTGCCAGCAGCCCCGGGACGGGCAATCAGCCCCAGCATTTT
CDR3: CASSPGTGNQPQHF

J: TRBJ2-2
D: -
size: medium-sized
V: TRBV28
DNA: TGTGCCAGCCTTACAGGAGCCTACACCGGGGAGCTGTTTTTT
CDR3: CASLTGAYTGELFF

J: TRBJ1-2
D: -
size: large
V: TRBV19
DNA: TGTGCCAGTAAGGGAGGATACTATGGCTACACCTTC
CDR3: CASKGGYYGYTF

J: TRBJ2-1
D: TRBD2
size: large
V: TRBV6-2/TRBV6-3
DNA: TGTGCCAGCAGTTGGACTAGTGTCAATGAGCAGTTCTTC
CDR3: CASSWTSVNEQFF

J: TRBJ2-5
D: TRBD2
size: large
V: TRBV7-2
DNA: TGTGCCAGCAGCCCGGTAGCGGGGGGGCAAAAGACCCAGTACTTC
CDR3: CASSPVAGGQKTQYF

J: TRBJ2-7
D: -
size: few
V: TRBV14
DNA: TGTGCCAGCAGCCAAGACGAAGCGCTTCCCTACGAGCAGTACTTC
CDR3: CASSQDEALPYEQYF

J: TRBJ1-2
D: -
size: medium-sized
V: TRBV29-1
DNA: TGCAGCGTTCCAGGGTCGTCCGGCGGCTACACCTTC
CDR3: CSVPGSSGGYTF

J: TRBJ2-1
D: -
size: large
V: TRBV19
DNA: TGTGCCAGTAAAATACAGGGAACCAATGAGCAGTTCTTC
CDR3: CASKIQGTNEQFF

J: TRBJ1-4
D: -
size: few
V: TRBV28
DNA: TGTGCCAGCAGTGATCCTCGGGGAGGGGAAACTAATGAAAAACTGTTTTTT
CDR3: CASSDPRGGETNEKLFF

J: TRBJ2-5
D: -
size: medium-sized
V: TRBV10-3
DNA: TGTGCCATCAGTCAGGACAGTTCAAGAGAGACCCAGTACTTC
CDR3: CAISQDSSRETQYF

J: TRBJ1-1
D: -
size: medium-sized
V: TRBV7-2
DNA: TGTGCCAGCAGCCAACAGGGTCTTGAAGCTTTCTTT
CDR3: CASSQQGLEAFF

J: TRBJ2-1
D: TRBD2
size: many
V: TRBV20-1
DNA: TGCAGTGCGACGGGAGGGGGACTTGACTACAATGAGCAGTTCTTC
CDR3: CSATGGGLDYNEQFF

J: TRBJ2-7
D: -
size: medium-sized
V: TRBV7-9
DNA: TGTGCCAGCAGCCTGACAGGCTACGAGCAGTACTTC
CDR3: CASSLTGYEQYF

J: TRBJ2-5
D: TRBD1
size: -
V: TRBV6-1
DNA: TGTGCCAGCAGTGAAAGGACAGGGGGCGGTCAAGAGACCCAGTACTTC
CDR3: CASSERTGGGQETQYF

J: TRBJ2-3
D: TRBD1
size: -
V: TRBV6-6
DNA: TGTGCCAGCAGCCCGGCCCCAGACAGGGGGCGTCCAGATACGCAGTATTTT
CDR3: CASSPAPDRGRPDTQYF

J: TRBJ2-1
D: -
size: medium-sized
V: TRBV5-4
DNA: TGTGCCAGCAGCCCCTGGGGACGGTTCCACAATGAGCAGTTCTTC
CDR3: CASSPWGRFHNEQFF

J: TRBJ2-1
D: -
size: many
V: TRBV20-1
DNA: TGCAGTGCTAGAGATGGGACTTCATACTACAATGAGCAGTTCTTC
CDR3: CSARDGTSYYNEQFF

J: TRBJ1-3
D: -
size: many
V: TRBV5-6
DNA: TGTGCCAGCAGCTTGGTCCGGGTTAGAAACACCATATATTTT
CDR3: CASSLVRVRNTIYF

J: TRBJ2-2
D: -
size: few
V: TRBV11-2
DNA: TGTGCCAGCAGCGAAACGCGCCCCGGGGAGCTGTTTTTT
CDR3: CASSETRPGELFF

J: TRBJ2-7
D: -
size: many
V: TRBV5-5
DNA: TGTGCCAGCAGCCGACTATGGTCCGAGCAGTACTTC
CDR3: CASSRLWSEQYF

J: TRBJ2-7
D: -
size: many
V: TRBV28
DNA: TGTGCCAGCTATGGAAATTTACGCGAGCAGTACTTC
CDR3: CASYGNLREQYF

J: TRBJ1-6
D: -
size: many
V: TRBV20-1
DNA: TGCAGTGCTACTGTGGCCTCGGGTTCACCCCTCCACTTT
CDR3: CSATVASGSPLHF

J: TRBJ2-7
D: -
size: medium-sized
V: TRBV27
DNA: TGTGCCAGCAGTTTAGTGGGAGGCTCCTACGAGCAGTACTTC
CDR3: CASSLVGGSYEQYF

J: TRBJ1-5
D: -
size: medium-sized
V: TRBV9
DNA: TGTGCCAGCAGCGTAGGAGTTGAAGGGTACAGCCAGCCCCAGCATTTT
CDR3: CASSVGVEGYSQPQHF

J: TRBJ2-2
D: -
size: -
V: TRBV12-3/TRBV12-4
DNA: TGTGCCAGCAGTTTAGGGCCAATCGGGACCGGGGAGCTGTTTTTT
CDR3: CASSLGPIGTGELFF

J: TRBJ1-2
D: TRBD1
size: -
V: TRBV15
DNA: TGTGCCACCAGCAGTTACTTGACAGGGTACTATGGCTACACCTTC
CDR3: CATSSYLTGYYGYTF

J: TRBJ1-1
D: -
size: medium-sized
V: TRBV15
DNA: TGTGCCACCAGCATGTTGAACACTGAAGCTTTCTTT
CDR3: CATSMLNTEAFF

J: TRBJ2-6
D: -
size: medium-sized
V: TRBV7-9
DNA: TGTGCCAGCCCCAAAGGGGTCGGCTCTGGGGCCAACGTCCTGACTTTC
CDR3: CASPKGVGSGANVLTF

J: TRBJ2-1
D: -
size: medium-sized
V: TRBV18
DNA: TGTGCCAGCTCACCGGGCGCGGTTATAACCTACAATGAGCAGTTCTTC
CDR3: CASSPGAVITYNEQFF

J: TRBJ2-1
D: -
size: large
V: TRBV6-2/TRBV6-3
DNA: TGTGCCAGCAGTTACTCAAGGACTTTCTACAATGAGCAGTTCTTC
CDR3: CASSYSRTFYNEQFF

J: TRBJ2-4
D: TRBD1
size: -
V: TRBV4-1
DNA: TGCGCCAGCAGCCAGGTGGGACAGGGCCAAAACATTCAGTACTTC
CDR3: CASSQVGQGQNIQYF

J: TRBJ1-4
D: -
size: few
V: TRBV2
DNA: TGTGCCAGCAGTGTGGGAGGAACTAATGAAAAACTGTTTTTT
CDR3: CASSVGGTNEKLFF

J: TRBJ2-3
D: TRBD2
size: many
V: TRBV14
DNA: TGTGCCAGCAGCCGAACTAGCGGGGTCCTCACAGATACGCAGTATTTT
CDR3: CASSRTSGVLTDTQYF

J: TRBJ2-7
D: TRBD2
size: many
V: TRBV7-9
DNA: TGTGCCAGCAGCTCAGGACTAGCACAAGCCTACGAGCAGTACTTC
CDR3: CASSSGLAQAYEQYF

J: TRBJ1-6
D: -
size: many
V: TRBV12-3/TRBV12-4
DNA: TGTGCCAGCAGTTTAGGACAGCCTGGTTCACCCCTCCACTTT
CDR3: CASSLGQPGSPLHF

J: TRBJ1-5
D: -
size: medium-sized
V: TRBV19
DNA: TGTGCCAGTAGTATAGAGAGACAGCCCCAGCATTTT
CDR3: CASSIERQPQHF

J: TRBJ2-3
D: -
size: many
V: TRBV20-1
DNA: TGCAGTGCTAGAGATCATGCAGGGGTCCCAGATACGCAGTATTTT
CDR3: CSARDHAGVPDTQYF

J: TRBJ2-2
D: TRBD2
size: -
V: TRBV7-2
DNA: TGTGCCAGCAGCTTAGAAGGACTAGCGGGAGAGAACACCGGGGAGCTGTTTTTT
CDR3: CASSLEGLAGENTGELFF

J: TRBJ2-4
D: TRBD1
size: large
V: TRBV6-6
DNA: TGTGCCAGCAGGATAGGACTACAGGGGGCCGCCAAAAACATTCAGTACTTC
CDR3: CASRIGLQGAAKNIQYF